A single sample is the source of the 26 T cell receptor beta chains below, sequenced in a study of early T cells in non-severe SARS-CoV-2 infection. TCRdb passed the 5' RACE reads through MiXCR, listing each CDR3 protein once. The sample contains tens of thousands of distinct CDR3 sequences, around 15% of which appear only once. The source material was whole blood. The receptors derive from an adult who was a healthcare worker with PCR-confirmed SARS-CoV-2 infection or an uninfected control (not recorded which).

This clonotype has ten or more counts. The V gene is TRBV20-1, the J gene TRBJ2-7, with unresolved D. V lost 5 bases, J lost 0 bases, and 17 bases lay in between. The CDR3 is 15 residues long. Looked up from germline, CDR1 is DFQATT and CDR2 is SNEGSKA (reference sequence). The CDR3 loop reads CSAQPTPASSYEQYF. The CDR3 DNA is TGCAGTGCTCAACCGACTCCGGCGAGCTCCTACGAGCAGTACTTC.

Only a few counts were recorded for this clonotype. The genes are TRBV20-1 and TRBJ2-1; possible D gene TRBD2, 6 bases. The ends were cut back, 3 bases at V and 0 bases at J, with 6 bases in the middle. Germline CDR1 reads DFQATT; CDR2 reads SNEGSKA (reference sequence). There are 13 residues in the CDR3. CDR3 bases: TGCAGTGCTAGGGGGGGCTCCTACAATGAGCAGTTCTTC. Residues: CSARGGSYNEQFF.

In this sample, this clonotype turned up many times. The V gene is TRBV15, the J gene TRBJ2-5; D is unclear. Germline V gives CDR1 LNHNV, CDR2 YYDKDF (reference sequence). Between the trimmed V and J ends, which lost 0 bases and 5 bases, there was a span of 4 bases. CDR3 length equals 12 residues. Here the CDR3 reads CATSRDQETQYF. The DNA of the CDR3 is TGTGCCACCAGCAGAGATCAGGAGACCCAGTACTTC. The complete variable domain, with remaining parts taken from reference TRBV15 and TRBJ2-5, reads DAMVIQNPRYQVTQFGKPVTLSCSQTLNHNVMYWYQQKSSQAPKLLFHYYDKDFNNEADTPDNFQSRRPNTSFCFLDIRSPGLGDTAMYLCATSRDQETQYFGPGTRLLVL.

This clonotype was detected many times. The chain employs TRBV28 and TRBJ2-7, with D possibly TRBD2 on 6 matching bases. This CDR3 is 15 amino acids long. V lost 7 bases and J 3 bases, leaving 19 bases between the germline ends. From germline, CDR1 is MDHEN and CDR2 SYDVKM. The CDR3 is CASKPRAGIRYEQYF. CDR3 sequence (DNA): TGTGCCAGCAAGCCGAGGGCGGGGATCCGCTACGAGCAGTACTTC. Full variable domain (outside the CDR3, taken from reference TRBV28 and TRBJ2-7): DVKVTQSSRYLVKRTGEKVFLECVQDMDHENMFWYRQDPGLGLRLIYFSYDVKMKEKGDIPEGYSVSREKKERFSLILESASTNQTSMYLCASKPRAGIRYEQYFGPGTRLTVT.

Only a few counts were recorded for this clonotype. This chain links TRBV4-1 with TRBJ2-5; 8 positions match TRBD2. The length of the CDR3 is 17 residues. J lost 5 bases, V lost 0 bases, and 11 bases had no gene match. Germline V gene lookup returns CDR1 MGHRA and CDR2 YSYEKL. The CDR3 DNA reads as TGCGCCAGCAGCCAAGATCCCCCCGGGGGGGTAGTTGAGACCCAGTACTTC. As protein: CASSQDPPGGVVETQYF.

The J gene is TRBJ2-1, the V gene TRBV11-2; D not resolved. Germline loops: CDR1 SGHAT, CDR2 FQNNGV. V was clipped by 5 bases and J by 8 bases, with 16 bases between them. This CDR3 is built from 14 residues. Here the CDR3 DNA reads TGTGCCAGCAGCCCCTCGCTCGACTTTTATGAGCAGTTCTTC. Translated, it gives CASSPSLDFYEQFF.

The chain has TRBV7-2 and TRBJ1-3; D is perhaps TRBD1 (6 bases). The length of the CDR3 is 16 residues. The V end lost 3 bases, the J end lost 4 bases, and 16 bases lay between the germline ends. Germline V gene sequence: CDR1 SGHTA, CDR2 FQGNSA. CDR3 sequence: CASSFGQTAGGNTIYF. The CDR3 DNA reads as TGTGCCAGCAGCTTTGGACAGACCGCTGGAGGAAACACCATATATTTT. The complete variable domain, with remaining parts taken from reference TRBV7-2 and TRBJ1-3, reads GAGVSQSPSNKVTEKGKDVELRCDPISGHTALYWYRQSLGQGLEFLIYFQGNSAPDKSGLPSDRFSAERTGGSVSTLTIQRTQQEDSAVYLCASSFGQTAGGNTIYFGEGSWLTVV.

This clonotype was seen a handful of times. The chain has TRBV6-2 or TRBV6-3 and TRBJ2-3; 8 nucleotides agree with TRBD2. The CDR3 extends over 14 amino acids. Germline V gene lookup returns CDR1 MNHEY and CDR2 SVGEGT. V was pared by 5 bases and J by 2 bases, with 3 bases of the junction left unmatched. CDR3 amino acids: CASSRGGATDTQYF. The CDR3 nucleotides are TGTGCCAGCAGTCGGGGGGGGGCCACAGATACGCAGTATTTT.

The genes are TRBV20-1 and TRBJ1-5; D perhaps matches TRBD1 (5 bases). The CDR3 runs to 13 residues. From germline, CDR1 is DFQATT and CDR2 SNEGSKA (reference sequence). The V and J ends lost 3 bases and 0 bases respectively, with 6 bases between them. The CDR3 sequence: CSARGTSNQPQHF. CDR3 DNA: TGCAGTGCTAGGGGGACTAGCAATCAGCCCCAGCATTTT.

This clonotype was detected many times. V usage is TRBV7-9 and J usage is TRBJ2-3; D ambiguous. The V gene lost 4 bases and the J gene lost 2 bases, with 1 base spanning the gap. There are 11 residues in the CDR3. Germline-derived CDR1 and CDR2 are SEHNR and FQNEAQ (reference sequence). The CDR3 sequence: CASSYTDTQYF. The CDR3 nucleotides are TGTGCCAGCAGCTACACAGATACGCAGTATTTT.

This clonotype occurred a few times. This chain connects TRBV28 to TRBJ1-6; 7 bases fit TRBD1. V shed 4 bases, J shed 6 bases, and the junction held 6 bases outside the gene matches. This CDR3 contains 15 residues. Germline loops: CDR1 MDHEN, CDR2 SYDVKM. CDR3 bases: TGTGCCAGCAGTTCTCCCAACAGGGGTAATTCACCCCTCCACTTT. Protein sequence: CASSSPNRGNSPLHF.

This clonotype has a handful of counts. The chain recombines TRBV28 with TRBJ2-6; D might be TRBD2 (5 bases). The CDR3 contains 17 residues. The germline V and J ends were trimmed by 0 bases and 0 bases, with 9 bases remaining between them. Per the germline V gene, CDR1 is MDHEN and CDR2 is SYDVKM. The CDR3 region is CASSLWLGGSGANVLTF. The CDR3 DNA is TGTGCCAGCAGTTTATGGTTAGGAGGCTCTGGGGCCAACGTCCTGACTTTC.

The CDR3 protein is CASDTGGSEQYF. DNA of the CDR3: TGCGCCAGCGACACAGGGGGCAGCGAGCAGTACTTC. The gene calls are TRBV4-1 and TRBJ2-7; 9 bases map to TRBD1. J was trimmed by 6 bases and V by 8 bases; bases with no gene match: 5. This CDR3 has 12 amino acids. Germline V gene lookup returns CDR1 MGHRA and CDR2 YSYEKL.

This clonotype was counted a few times. The chain links TRBV5-1 to TRBJ1-5, with a tentative D call TRBD1 (6 bases). CDR1 and CDR2 from the germline V gene are SGHRS and YFSETQ. Trimming took 4 bases from V and 3 from J, leaving 8 bases between them. The CDR3 extends over 13 amino acids. CDR3 in DNA: TGCGCCAGCAGCAGGGACACCAATCAGCCCCAGCATTTT. As protein: CASSRDTNQPQHF.

This clonotype was found many times. The chain recombines TRBV5-1 with TRBJ2-7, with 7 bases identical to TRBD1. The junction had 9 bases not matched to a gene; V was cut back by 4 bases and J by 2 bases. Germline assignment: CDR1 SGHRS and CDR2 YFSETQ. This CDR3 is 15 amino acids long. The CDR3 nucleotides read TGCGCCAGCAGCCCCCGACAGGGCCGTCCCTACGAGCAGTACTTC. Its protein is CASSPRQGRPYEQYF.

The J gene is TRBJ1-2, the V gene TRBV6-5; D is perhaps TRBD1 (6 bases). Germline V CDR1 and CDR2: MNHEY, SVGAGI. With 1 base removed from V and 8 bases from J, the gap between germline ends came to 11 bases. The length of the CDR3 is 13 residues. CDR3 sequence: CASSYFTGSGYTF. The CDR3 DNA reads as TGTGCCAGCAGTTACTTCACAGGGAGCGGCTACACCTTC.

The V call is TRBV20-1, the J call TRBJ2-3; D may match TRBD1 or TRBD2 (6 bases each). Germline V gives CDR1 DFQATT, CDR2 SNEGSKA (reference sequence). Trimming pared 6 bases from V and 5 bases from J, leaving 21 bases between. The CDR3 consists of 15 residues. CDR3 sequence reads: CSAANEGGQVDTQYF. CDR3 DNA: TGCAGTGCCGCTAATGAGGGGGGCCAGGTAGATACGCAGTATTTT.

The chain recombines TRBV28 with TRBJ1-3; D ambiguous. The germline V gene encodes CDR1 MDHEN and CDR2 SYDVKM. The CDR3 is 12 amino acids. V was pared by 8 bases and J by 8 bases, with 13 bases between. The CDR3 DNA is TGTGCCAGCCGAACCAACGGGGACACCATATATTTT. This encodes CASRTNGDTIYF.

In this sample, this clonotype turned up a few times. This sequence joins TRBV6-1 and TRBJ2-1, with unresolved D. Between the trimmed V and J ends, which lost 0 bases and 12 bases, there was a span of 12 bases. Germline V gene sequence: CDR1 MNHNS, CDR2 SASEGT. The CDR3 extends over 13 amino acids. DNA of the CDR3: TGTGCCAGCAGTGAAGCGCTCGACGTGGGGCAGTTCTTC. Translated, it gives CASSEALDVGQFF.

The sample holds a few counts of this clonotype. This chain uses TRBV12-3 or TRBV12-4 with TRBJ1-5, with 7 bases aligning to TRBD1. Germline trimming cut 6 bases from V and 2 bases from J; bases unmatched to any gene: 1. The CDR3 extends over 13 amino acids. The DNA for the CDR3 is TGTGCCAGCAGCACAGGGGGCAATCAGCCCCAGCATTTT. Encoded protein: CASSTGGNQPQHF.

This clonotype turned up a few times. V gene TRBV6-5 combines with J gene TRBJ2-7; D not certain. V lost 0 bases, J lost 5 bases, and 5 bases lay in between. In germline, CDR1 is MNHEY, CDR2 SVGAGI. The CDR3 length is 12 residues. CDR3 DNA: TGTGCCAGCAGTTACTCGGCCCACGAGCAGTACTTC. It specifies CASSYSAHEQYF.

This clonotype was seen ten or more times. This rearrangement joins TRBV11-2 to TRBJ2-7; D is possibly TRBD2 (6 bases). V lost 5 bases, J lost 2 bases, and 19 bases lay in between. The CDR3 length is 16 residues. Germline assignment: CDR1 SGHAT and CDR2 FQNNGV. CDR3: CASSPIARRGPYEQYF. DNA for the CDR3: TGTGCCAGCAGCCCCATCGCCAGGCGGGGTCCCTACGAGCAGTACTTC.

V is TRBV5-5 and J is TRBJ2-1, with 7 bases aligning to TRBD1. Germline V lookup: CDR1 SGHKS, CDR2 YYEKEE (reference sequence). The CDR3 covers 15 residues. V gave up 0 bases and J gave up 2 bases; unmatched junction bases: 2. CDR3 residues: CASSLVQGTYNEQFF. CDR3 nucleotide sequence: TGTGCCAGCAGCTTGGTACAGGGGACCTACAATGAGCAGTTCTTC.

This clonotype showed up just a few times. The gene calls are TRBV20-1 and TRBJ2-3, with D perhaps matching TRBD1 (5 bases). Looked up from germline, CDR1 is DFQATT and CDR2 is SNEGSKA (reference sequence). The CDR3 extends over 17 amino acids. V lost 1 base and J 1 base, leaving 18 bases between the germline ends. The CDR3 nucleotides read TGCAGTGCTAGAGGTGGAGTAGAGACAGTTCGCACAGATACGCAGTATTTT. It encodes CSARGGVETVRTDTQYF.

The V and J genes are TRBV7-6 and TRBJ1-1; unclear D gene. CDR1 SGHVS and CDR2 FNYEAQ come from the germline V gene. The ends were cut back, 3 bases at V and 2 bases at J, with 10 bases in the middle. This CDR3 contains 14 residues. CDR3 region: CASSLLRENTEAFF. The CDR3 region has the DNA TGTGCCAGCAGCTTGCTACGGGAAAACACTGAAGCTTTCTTT.

The rearrangement joins TRBV5-1 to TRBJ2-6, with 10 bases lining up with TRBD2. V was clipped by 4 bases and J by 0 bases; unmatched bases: 4. Germline CDR1 and CDR2: SGHRS and YFSETQ. There are 17 residues in the CDR3. The CDR3 sequence is CASSPASGSSGANVLTF. In DNA form, the CDR3 reads TGCGCCAGCAGCCCCGCTAGCGGGAGCTCTGGGGCCAACGTCCTGACTTTC. Filled out from reference TRBV5-1 and TRBJ2-6, the complete variable domain reads KAGVTQTPRYLIKTRGQQVTLSCSPISGHRSVSWYQQTPGQGLQFLFEYFSETQRNKGNFPGRFSGRQFSNSRSEMNVSTLELGDSALYLCASSPASGSSGANVLTFGAGSRLTVL.